These 27 T cell receptor beta chains share one sample of origin, sequenced in a study of metastatic and nonmetastatic thyroid tumors. With MiXCR, TCRdb reprocessed the PCR reads. The table includes about 20,000 clones, 22% detected once. None of the patients had undergone any treatment ahead of thyroid surgery. Sequencing was performed on adjacent normal tissue. Receptor source: a female donor with papillary thyroid cancer or a benign thyroid nodule (not recorded which). Some clones in this sample may be carry-over from other donors' samples.

The chain couples TRBV6-1 to TRBJ2-7; possibly TRBD1 for D (7 bases). The CDR3 contains 15 residues. Deletions cut 1 base from V and 1 base from J, with 11 bases between. The germline gives CDR1 MNHNS, CDR2 SASEGT. This CDR3 reads CASSEEPGGSYEQYF. CDR3 sequence (DNA): TGTGCCAGCAGTGAAGAGCCAGGGGGGTCCTACGAGCAGTACTTC.

This clone has just a few counts. The chain combines TRBV11-2 with TRBJ2-3, with D possibly matching TRBD1 (5 bases). Per the germline V gene, CDR1 is SGHAT and CDR2 is FQNNGV. The CDR3 loop spans 15 amino acids. V was shortened by 6 bases and J by 1 base, with 14 bases between the two germline ends. The CDR3 nucleotides read TGTGCCAGCAGTCCCAGAGACAGAGGCACAGATACGCAGTATTTT. Its translation is CASSPRDRGTDTQYF.

This clone is medium-sized in the sample. This chain joins TRBV20-1 and TRBJ1-2; D gene ambiguous. The ends were cut back, 5 bases at V and 5 bases at J, with 9 bases in the middle. The CDR3 has 11 amino acids. The germline gives CDR1 DFQATT, CDR2 SNEGSKA (reference sequence). CDR3 loop: CSAFFDYGYTF. The CDR3 nucleotides are TGCAGTGCTTTTTTCGATTATGGCTACACCTTC.

This clone is classed as medium-sized (0.01 to 0.1%). The chain uses TRBV28 and TRBJ1-5; D remains ambiguous. The ends were cut back, 3 bases at V and 7 bases at J, with 7 bases in the middle. CDR3 length: 12 amino acids. CDR1 MDHEN and CDR2 SYDVKM come from the germline V gene. The CDR3 region has the DNA TGTGCCAGCAGTTTTGGGCGGCAGCCCCAGCATTTT. It is translated as CASSFGRQPQHF.

This clone has just a few counts. The chain uses TRBV2 and TRBJ2-7; 8 bases align to TRBD1. Losses at the gene ends were 3 bases for V and 5 bases for J; bases not matched to a gene: 9. The CDR3 runs to 15 residues. Germline CDR1 SNHLY, CDR2 FYNNEI. The CDR3 sequence is CASSEVQGVKNEQYF. CDR3 coding DNA: TGTGCCAGCAGTGAGGTACAGGGGGTAAAAAACGAGCAGTACTTC.

The gene calls are TRBV12-3 or TRBV12-4 and TRBJ1-1, with D possibly being TRBD1 (6 bases). This CDR3 spans 14 amino acids. Trimming shortened V by 4 bases and J by 5 bases, and 14 bases separated the two germline ends. CDR3 in amino acids: CASSSRDKKTEAFF. The CDR3 coding sequence is TGTGCCAGCAGTTCGCGGGACAAGAAAACTGAAGCTTTCTTT.

This clone was observed at least ten times. At one of its ends the junction is not consistent with the germline gene, which may arise from a read error. V and J are TRBV5-1 and TRBJ1-4; 8 positions match TRBD1. This CDR3 is built from 18 residues. CDR1 is SGHRS, CDR2 YFSETQ, per germline. CDR3 amino acids: CASSLVPGAGQVGEELFF. Here the CDR3 DNA reads TGCGCCAGCAGCTTGGTTCCTGGTGCGGGACAGGTTGGTGAAGAACTGTTTTTT. Variable domain in full (rest from reference TRBV5-1 and TRBJ1-4): KAGVTQTPRYLIKTRGQQVTLSCSPISGHRSVSWYQQTPGQGLQFLFEYFSETQRNKGNFPGRFSGRQFSNSRSEMNVSTLELGDSALYLCASSLVPGAGQVGEELFFGSGTQLSVL.

V is TRBV28 and J is TRBJ2-3, with 9 bases matching TRBD2. V lost 6 bases, J lost 4 bases, and 11 bases stayed unmatched. The CDR3 loop spans 16 amino acids. Germline V gene lookup returns CDR1 MDHEN and CDR2 SYDVKM. The CDR3 nucleotides read TGTGCCAGCAGGAGAGGGGTGCGGGAGGGCCCAGATACGCAGTATTTT. It is translated as CASRRGVREGPDTQYF.

This chain joins TRBV19 and TRBJ1-4, with a possible D match to TRBD1 (5 bases). Trimming cost V 3 bases and J 8 bases, with 19 bases left between them. CDR1 is LNHDA, CDR2 SQIVND, per germline (reference sequence). This CDR3 spans 16 amino acids. The CDR3 loop is CASSIRPAGGNEKLFF. The CDR3 nucleotides read TGTGCCAGTAGTATCCGCCCGGCGGGGGGGAACGAAAAACTGTTTTTT.

This sequence joins TRBV7-3 and TRBJ2-5, with 7 bases aligning to TRBD1. Losses at the gene ends were 4 bases for V and 5 bases for J; bases not matched to a gene: 4. This CDR3 comprises 13 residues. From germline, CDR1 is SGHTA and CDR2 FQGTGA. The CDR3, as DNA: TGTGCCAGCAGCTCCGGCAGGGGGGAGACCCAGTACTTC. Translating it yields CASSSGRGETQYF.

This clone appeared a few times. In nucleotides, the CDR3 is TGTGCCAGCAGCGGACAGGCCACTGAAGCTTTCTTT. Its protein is CASSGQATEAFF. V and J are TRBV6-1 and TRBJ1-1; TRBD1 matches 7 bases. This CDR3 contains 12 residues. Trimming cost V 6 bases and J 4 bases; bases outside gene matches: 2. The germline gives CDR1 MNHNS, CDR2 SASEGT.

This clone was seen ten or more times. The chain combines TRBV4-1 with TRBJ2-1; TRBD2 agrees at 7 bases. The germline V gene encodes CDR1 MGHRA and CDR2 YSYEKL. This CDR3 has 16 residues. Germline trimming cut 1 base from V and 0 bases from J; bases unmatched to any gene: 3. The CDR3 nucleotides are TGCGCCAGCAGCCAAGTGGCGGGAGTCTCCTACAATGAGCAGTTCTTC. Its translation is CASSQVAGVSYNEQFF.

The V and J genes are TRBV28 and TRBJ2-5; D uncertain. The CDR3 runs to 12 residues. Germline V gives CDR1 MDHEN, CDR2 SYDVKM. V gave up 5 bases and J gave up 5 bases, with 9 bases separating them. CDR3 bases: TGTGCCAGCAGTCTCCCGGTGGAGACCCAGTACTTC. Translated, it gives CASSLPVETQYF. Using reference TRBV28 and TRBJ2-5 for the parts outside the CDR3, the full variable domain is DVKVTQSSRYLVKRTGEKVFLECVQDMDHENMFWYRQDPGLGLRLIYFSYDVKMKEKGDIPEGYSVSREKKERFSLILESASTNQTSMYLCASSLPVETQYFGPGTRLLVL.

In this sample, this clone is medium-sized. The chain has TRBV28 and TRBJ2-7, with 8 bases that match TRBD2. The CDR3 sequence is 17 residues long. J was trimmed by 4 bases and V by 6 bases; bases with no gene match: 17. Germline loops: CDR1 MDHEN, CDR2 SYDVKM. The DNA for the CDR3 is TGTGCCAGCAGCTCCGGGGGGGTACCCTTTGGGGCTTACGAGCAGTACTTC. Its translation is CASSSGGVPFGAYEQYF. Supplemented by reference TRBV28 and TRBJ2-7, the full variable domain reads DVKVTQSSRYLVKRTGEKVFLECVQDMDHENMFWYRQDPGLGLRLIYFSYDVKMKEKGDIPEGYSVSREKKERFSLILESASTNQTSMYLCASSSGGVPFGAYEQYFGPGTRLTVT.

This clone has just a few counts. The chain combines TRBV20-1 with TRBJ2-4; unclear D gene. The CDR3 runs 17 residues. V gave up 2 bases and J gave up 9 bases, with 26 bases separating them. From germline, CDR1 is DFQATT and CDR2 SNEGSKA (reference sequence). CDR3 sequence (DNA): TGCAGTGCTAGATATCTGGTCGAGGTGCTGGGTCCAATCATTCAGTACTTC. This gives the protein CSARYLVEVLGPIIQYF.

The rearrangement joins TRBV3-1 to TRBJ2-7; 13 bases are a match to TRBD2. Trimming cost V 4 bases and J 6 bases; bases outside gene matches: 3. The CDR3 is 14 amino acids. The germline V gene has CDR1 LGHDT and CDR2 YNNKEL (reference sequence). The DNA for the CDR3 is TGTGCCAGCAGCCTCTGGACTAGCGGGAGCGAGCAGTACTTC. Protein: CASSLWTSGSEQYF.

Details on this clone: Compared with germline, one end of the junction differs, possibly owing to a read error. V and J are TRBV20-1 and TRBJ2-7, with D tentatively TRBD2 (5 bases). CDR1 is DFQATT and CDR2 is SNEGSKA in the germline V gene (reference sequence). CDR3 size: 15 residues. The CDR3 sequence: CRAPGLAGMSYEKYF. DNA of the CDR3: TGCAGGGCTCCCGGGCTCGCGGGCATGTCCTACGAGAAGTACTTC.

This clone was observed many times. The same CDR3 is also encoded by other DNA sequences in this sample. The V call is TRBV6-1, the J call TRBJ1-3; TRBD1 aligns across 8 bases. Germline V gives CDR1 MNHNS, CDR2 SASEGT. CDR3 length: 15 amino acids. J gave up 3 bases and V 5 bases, and 6 bases lay outside the gene matches. CDR3 amino acids: CASSPQGAGGNTIYF. CDR3 nucleotide sequence: TGTGCCAGCAGTCCCCAGGGGGCGGGTGGAAACACCATATATTTT.

This clone occurred many times. The identical CDR3 is also encoded by other nucleotide sequences in the sample. The J gene is TRBJ2-3, the V gene TRBV5-5, with 8 bases identical to TRBD2. The CDR3 consists of 13 residues. V dropped 4 bases and J dropped 6; count of bases not matched to a gene: 4. Germline CDR1 reads SGHKS; CDR2 reads YYEKEE (reference sequence). Written as DNA, the CDR3 is TGTGCCAGCAGCCTACGACTAGCGGATACGCAGTATTTT. This sequence encodes CASSLRLADTQYF.

This clone was seen more than once but under ten times. The rearrangement uses TRBV6-5 and TRBJ2-5, with D hard to call. The CDR3 is 14 amino acids. Per the germline V gene, CDR1 is MNHEY and CDR2 is SVGAGI. V dropped 5 bases and J dropped 5 bases, with 15 bases sitting between them. The CDR3 is CASSETPSTETQYF. The CDR3 DNA reads as TGTGCCAGCAGTGAGACCCCTTCAACGGAGACCCAGTACTTC.

This clone was found many times. The chain links TRBV18 to TRBJ1-3; D is undetermined. This CDR3 comprises 17 residues. Germline CDR1 and CDR2: KGHSH and LQKENI. Trimming pared 2 bases from V and 1 base from J, leaving 15 bases between. CDR3 sequence reads: CASSPLKGKLSGNTIYF. CDR3 nucleotide sequence: TGTGCCAGCTCACCATTGAAGGGAAAGTTGTCTGGAAACACCATATATTTT.

There are a few counts of this clone. The chain links TRBV9 to TRBJ2-7, with D perhaps being TRBD1 or TRBD2 (5 bases each). Germline V gene lookup returns CDR1 SGDLS and CDR2 YYNGEE. The CDR3 is made up of 15 amino acids. The V end was cut by 0 bases, the J end by 3 bases, with 13 bases between. This chain's CDR3 is CASSVEGSTYYEQYF. The CDR3 region has the DNA TGTGCCAGCAGCGTAGAGGGGAGCACGTACTACGAGCAGTACTTC.

The rearrangement links TRBV4-1 to TRBJ2-7, with 7 bases identical to TRBD1. Germline V lookup: CDR1 MGHRA, CDR2 YSYEKL. V was clipped by 1 base and J by 2 bases; unmatched bases: 5. The CDR3 is 15 residues long. CDR3 DNA sequence: TGCGCCAGCAGCCAAGCTCCGGGACAGCCCTACGAGCAGTACTTC. Translating it yields CASSQAPGQPYEQYF.

In its sample, this clone was seen a few times. The V call is TRBV2, the J call TRBJ2-3; no definite D call. V shed 5 bases and J shed 7 bases, with 19 bases lying between them. Germline V CDR1 and CDR2: SNHLY, FYNNEI. The CDR3 spans 15 residues. In DNA form, the CDR3 reads TGTGCCAGCAGTTTTTCCCCTAGGAGCACTTATACGCAGTATTTT. Translating gives CASSFSPRSTYTQYF.

This sequence joins TRBV10-3 and TRBJ1-5; 9 bases are shared with TRBD1. Germline-derived CDR1 and CDR2 are ENHRY and SYGVKD. The CDR3 has 16 amino acids. Trimming took 1 base from V and 7 from J; bases not matched to a gene: 8. CDR3 sequence: CAISEFLTGGGQPQHF. The CDR3 DNA reads as TGTGCCATCAGTGAGTTTCTGACAGGGGGAGGGCAGCCCCAGCATTTT.

This clone was seen a handful of times. This chain uses TRBV7-2 with TRBJ2-7; D is ambiguous. V was pared by 3 bases and J by 4 bases, with 10 bases between. Germline CDR1 SGHTA, CDR2 FQGNSA. CDR3 length: 13 residues. The CDR3 bases are TGTGCCAGCAGCTTGGGAAAAGGATACGAGCAGTACTTC. This gives the protein CASSLGKGYEQYF.

By proportion, this clone is medium-sized. The rearrangement uses TRBV5-1 and TRBJ2-1; 7 bases agree with TRBD2. J gave up 9 bases and V 0 bases, and 0 bases lay outside the gene matches. Germline CDR1 reads SGHRS; CDR2 reads YFSETQ. This CDR3 contains 12 residues. The CDR3 nucleotides are TGCGCCAGCAGCTTGGGGGGGGGTGAGCAGTTCTTC. This translates into CASSLGGGEQFF.